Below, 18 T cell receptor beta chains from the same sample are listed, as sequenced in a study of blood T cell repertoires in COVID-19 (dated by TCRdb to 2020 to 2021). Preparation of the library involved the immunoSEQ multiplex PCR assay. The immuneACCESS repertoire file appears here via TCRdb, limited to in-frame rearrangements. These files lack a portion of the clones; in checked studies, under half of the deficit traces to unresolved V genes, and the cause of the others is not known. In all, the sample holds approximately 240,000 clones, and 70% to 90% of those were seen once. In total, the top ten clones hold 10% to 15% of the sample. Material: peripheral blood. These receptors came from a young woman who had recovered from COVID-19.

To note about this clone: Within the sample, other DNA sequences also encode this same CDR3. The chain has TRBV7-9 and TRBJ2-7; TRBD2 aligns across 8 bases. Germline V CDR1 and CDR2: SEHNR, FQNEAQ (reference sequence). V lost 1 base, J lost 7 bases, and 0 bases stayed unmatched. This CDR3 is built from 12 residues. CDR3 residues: CASSLGGGEQYF. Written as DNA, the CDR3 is TGTGCCAGCAGCTTAGGCGGGGGGGAGCAGTACTTC.

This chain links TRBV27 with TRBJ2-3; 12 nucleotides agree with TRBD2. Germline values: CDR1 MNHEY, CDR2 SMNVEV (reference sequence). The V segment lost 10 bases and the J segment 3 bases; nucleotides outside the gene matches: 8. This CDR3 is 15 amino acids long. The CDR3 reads CATAEGTSGTDTQYF. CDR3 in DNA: TGTGCCACCGCCGAAGGGACTAGCGGGACAGATACGCAGTATTTT.

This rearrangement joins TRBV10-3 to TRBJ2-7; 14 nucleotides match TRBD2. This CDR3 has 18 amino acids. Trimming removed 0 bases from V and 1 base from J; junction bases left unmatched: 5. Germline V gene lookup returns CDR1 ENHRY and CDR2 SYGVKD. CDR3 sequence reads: CAISESGLAGGRSYEQYF. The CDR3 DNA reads TGTGCCATCAGTGAGTCCGGACTAGCGGGAGGAAGGTCCTACGAGCAGTACTTC.

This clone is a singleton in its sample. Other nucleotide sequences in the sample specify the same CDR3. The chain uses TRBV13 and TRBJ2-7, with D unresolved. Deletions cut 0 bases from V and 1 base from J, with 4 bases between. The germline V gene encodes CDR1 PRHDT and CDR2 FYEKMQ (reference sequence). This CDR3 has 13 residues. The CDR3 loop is CASSLGSSYEQYF. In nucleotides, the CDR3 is TGTGCCAGCAGCTTAGGGAGTTCCTACGAGCAGTACTTC.

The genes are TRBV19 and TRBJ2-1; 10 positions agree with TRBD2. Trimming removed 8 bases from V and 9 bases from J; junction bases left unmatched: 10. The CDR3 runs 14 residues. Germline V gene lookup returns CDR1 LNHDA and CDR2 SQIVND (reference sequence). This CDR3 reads CASQPLLAGSEQFF. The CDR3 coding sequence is TGTGCCAGTCAGCCCCTACTAGCGGGAAGTGAGCAGTTCTTC.

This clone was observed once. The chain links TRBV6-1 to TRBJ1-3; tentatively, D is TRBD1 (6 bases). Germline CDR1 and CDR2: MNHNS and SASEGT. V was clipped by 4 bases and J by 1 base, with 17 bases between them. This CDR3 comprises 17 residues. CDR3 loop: CASSATGLQGSGNTIYF. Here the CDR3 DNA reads TGTGCCAGCAGTGCTACCGGATTACAGGGATCTGGAAACACCATATATTTT.

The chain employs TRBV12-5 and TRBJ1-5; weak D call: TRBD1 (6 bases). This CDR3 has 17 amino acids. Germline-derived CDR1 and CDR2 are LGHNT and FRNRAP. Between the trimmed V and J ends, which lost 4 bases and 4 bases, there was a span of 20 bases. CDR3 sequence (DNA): TGTGCTAGTGGTTCCTACCCTCGTCGGACAGTAAATCAGCCCCAGCATTTT. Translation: CASGSYPRRTVNQPQHF.

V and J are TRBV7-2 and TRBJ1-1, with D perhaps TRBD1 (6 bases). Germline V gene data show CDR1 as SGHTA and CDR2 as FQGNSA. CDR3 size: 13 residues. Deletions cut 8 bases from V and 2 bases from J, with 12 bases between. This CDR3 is CASCGQTNTEAFF. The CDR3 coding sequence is TGTGCCAGCTGCGGACAGACCAACACTGAAGCTTTCTTT.

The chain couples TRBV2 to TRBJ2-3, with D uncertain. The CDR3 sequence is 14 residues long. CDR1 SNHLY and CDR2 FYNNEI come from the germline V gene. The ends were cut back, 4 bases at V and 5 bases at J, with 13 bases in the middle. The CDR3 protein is CASSVSPPGDTQYF. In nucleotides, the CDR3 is TGTGCCAGCAGTGTCTCACCTCCCGGAGATACGCAGTATTTT.

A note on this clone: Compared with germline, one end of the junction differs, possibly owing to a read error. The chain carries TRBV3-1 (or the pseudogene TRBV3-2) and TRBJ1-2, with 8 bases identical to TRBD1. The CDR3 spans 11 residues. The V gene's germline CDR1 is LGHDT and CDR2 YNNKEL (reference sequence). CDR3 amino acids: CASSRGQAPLF. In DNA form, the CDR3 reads TGTGCCAGCAGTCGGGGACAGGCGCCTCTCTTC.

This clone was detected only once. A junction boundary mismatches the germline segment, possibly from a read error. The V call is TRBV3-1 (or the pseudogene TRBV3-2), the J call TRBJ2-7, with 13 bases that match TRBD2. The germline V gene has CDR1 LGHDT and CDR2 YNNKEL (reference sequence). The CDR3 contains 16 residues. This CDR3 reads CASSQGGLAGAGAQSF. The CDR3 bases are TGTGCCAGCAGCCAAGGAGGACTAGCGGGAGCGGGTGCCCAAAGCTTC.

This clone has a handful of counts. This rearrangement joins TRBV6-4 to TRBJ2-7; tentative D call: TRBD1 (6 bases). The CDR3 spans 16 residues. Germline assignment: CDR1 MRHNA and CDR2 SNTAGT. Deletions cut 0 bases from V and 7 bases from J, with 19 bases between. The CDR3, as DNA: TGTGCCAGCAGTGACTCGACAGTGGGCAGGGGCTTTGAGCAGTACTTC. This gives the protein CASSDSTVGRGFEQYF.

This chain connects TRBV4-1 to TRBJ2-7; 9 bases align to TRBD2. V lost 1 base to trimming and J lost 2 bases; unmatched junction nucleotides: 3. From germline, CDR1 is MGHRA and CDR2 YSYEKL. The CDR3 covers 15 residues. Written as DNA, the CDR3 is TGCGCCAGCAGCCAAGGTAGCGGGAGTCCCTACGAGCAGTACTTC. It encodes CASSQGSGSPYEQYF.

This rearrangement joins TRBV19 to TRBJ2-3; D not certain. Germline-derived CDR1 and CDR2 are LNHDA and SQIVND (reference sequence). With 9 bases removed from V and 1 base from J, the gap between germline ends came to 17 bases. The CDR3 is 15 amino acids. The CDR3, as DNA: TGTGCCAGCAGCAGACAACTTTATCGCACAGATACGCAGTATTTT. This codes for CASSRQLYRTDTQYF.

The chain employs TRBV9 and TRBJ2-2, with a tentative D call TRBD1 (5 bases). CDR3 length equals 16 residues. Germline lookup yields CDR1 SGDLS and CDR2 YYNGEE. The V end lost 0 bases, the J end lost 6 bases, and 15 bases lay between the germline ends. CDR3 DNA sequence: TGTGCCAGCAGCGTAGGACGTTCAGGGCCCGCCGGGGAGCTGTTTTTT. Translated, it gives CASSVGRSGPAGELFF. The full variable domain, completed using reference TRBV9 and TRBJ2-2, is DSGVTQTPKHLITATGQRVTLRCSPRSGDLSVYWYQQSLDQGLQFLIQYYNGEERAKGNILERFSAQQFPDLHSELNLSSLELGDSALYFCASSVGRSGPAGELFFGEGSRLTVL.

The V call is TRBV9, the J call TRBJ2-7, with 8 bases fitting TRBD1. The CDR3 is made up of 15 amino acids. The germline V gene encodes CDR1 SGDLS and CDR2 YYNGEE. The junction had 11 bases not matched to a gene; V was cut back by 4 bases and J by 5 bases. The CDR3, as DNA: TGTGCCAGCAGCACGTCCGACAGGGGCAACCACGAGCAGTACTTC. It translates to CASSTSDRGNHEQYF.

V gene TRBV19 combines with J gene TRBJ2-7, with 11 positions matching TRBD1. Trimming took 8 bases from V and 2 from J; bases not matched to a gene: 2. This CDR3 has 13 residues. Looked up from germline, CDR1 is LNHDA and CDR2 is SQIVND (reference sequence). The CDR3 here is CASLGQGAYEQYF. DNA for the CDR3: TGTGCCAGTCTGGGACAGGGGGCCTACGAGCAGTACTTC.

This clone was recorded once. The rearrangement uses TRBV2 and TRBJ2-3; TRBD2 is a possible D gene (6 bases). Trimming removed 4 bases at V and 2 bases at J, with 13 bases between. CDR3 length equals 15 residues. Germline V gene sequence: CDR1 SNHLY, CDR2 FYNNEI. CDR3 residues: CASSVLAAYTDTQYF. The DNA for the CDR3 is TGTGCCAGCAGTGTTTTAGCGGCATACACAGATACGCAGTATTTT.